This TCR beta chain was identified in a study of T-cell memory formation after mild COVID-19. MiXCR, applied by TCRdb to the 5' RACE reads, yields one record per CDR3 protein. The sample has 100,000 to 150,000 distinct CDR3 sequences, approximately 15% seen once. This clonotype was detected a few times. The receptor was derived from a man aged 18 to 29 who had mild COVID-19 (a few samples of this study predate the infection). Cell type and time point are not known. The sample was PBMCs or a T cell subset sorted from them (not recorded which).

The CDR3 coding sequence is TGTGCCAGCAGCCGGGACGGTAAAGAGACCCAGTACTTC. Residues: CASSRDGKETQYF. This chain joins TRBV13 and TRBJ2-5; perhaps D is TRBD1 or TRBD2 (5 bases each). The CDR3 totals 13 residues. Germline values: CDR1 PRHDT, CDR2 FYEKMQ (reference sequence). V shed 5 bases and J shed 3 bases, with 10 bases lying between them.